Detailed here is one TCR beta chain. This entry is derived from a study of technical replicates of blood from four donors. Measured with immunoSEQ multiplex PCR; TCRdb has only the in-frame clones, and not every one. The data show tens of thousands of clones, with about 95% seen just once and around 3% held by the top ten. The germline V gene encodes CDR1 SGHTS and CDR2 YDEGEE. CDR3 length: 15 amino acids. V was clipped by 3 bases and J by 5 bases; unmatched bases: 6. The chain couples TRBV5-8 to TRBJ2-5; TRBD1 aligns across 11 bases. Sample: PBMCs. This receptor was taken from a human donor in good health. Some clones in this sample may be carry-over from other donors' samples. The CDR3 loop is CASSSGTGGGETQYF. CDR3 DNA: TGTGCCAGCAGCTCCGGGACAGGGGGGGGCGAGACCCAGTACTTC.